Presented here are 25 T cell receptor beta chains from one specimen sequenced in a study of shared clonotypes between healthy human individuals. Measured with immunoSEQ multiplex PCR; TCRdb has only the in-frame clones, and not every one. The sample has about 730,000 clones, 55% to 75% seen once. Sample: memory CD4+ T cells sorted from blood. Documented subset: CD45RA-negative fraction. These receptors came from a woman under 40 in good health.

This clone was observed a handful of times. This chain uses TRBV6-5 with TRBJ2-1; tentatively, D is TRBD2 (6 bases). The length of the CDR3 is 16 residues. Germline CDR1 reads MNHEY; CDR2 reads SVGAGI. Deletions cut 4 bases from V and 6 bases from J, with 19 bases between. CDR3: CASSSQWKGGSNEQFF. Here the CDR3 DNA reads TGTGCCAGCAGTTCCCAATGGAAGGGAGGAAGCAATGAGCAGTTCTTC.

This sequence joins TRBV10-2 and TRBJ2-3, with 7 bases identical to TRBD2. CDR1 and CDR2 from the germline V gene are WSHSY and SAAADI. Trimming cost V 8 bases and J 2 bases; bases outside gene matches: 7. The CDR3 is made up of 14 amino acids. Here the CDR3 DNA reads TGCGCCAGCCGTCCGGGACTATACACAGATACGCAGTATTTT. Protein product: CASRPGLYTDTQYF.

Details on this clone: Other DNA sequences in the same sample also yield this CDR3. The chain carries TRBV19 and TRBJ1-5; D not certain. Germline values: CDR1 LNHDA, CDR2 SQIVND (reference sequence). The CDR3 runs 13 residues. Trimming shortened V by 2 bases and J by 5 bases, and 7 bases separated the two germline ends. The CDR3 spells CASSITEDQPQHF. Written as DNA, the CDR3 is TGTGCCAGTAGTATAACTGAAGATCAGCCCCAGCATTTT.

The rearrangement joins TRBV18 to TRBJ2-5; D gene uncertain. The CDR3 totals 14 residues. Germline V lookup: CDR1 KGHSH, CDR2 LQKENI. V lost 0 bases and J lost 5, with 10 bases in between. CDR3 loop: CASSPPPGRETQYF. CDR3 DNA sequence: TGTGCCAGCTCACCACCACCGGGCCGGGAGACCCAGTACTTC.

This chain joins TRBV25-1 and TRBJ2-1, with 7 positions matching TRBD1. Germline V lookup: CDR1 MGHDK, CDR2 SYGVNS. V shed 3 bases, J shed 1 base, and the junction held 6 bases outside the gene matches. The length of the CDR3 is 16 residues. The CDR3 bases are TGTGCCAGCAGTGATGTCCGGGACAGTTCCTACAATGAGCAGTTCTTC. Translated: CASSDVRDSSYNEQFF.

This clone was counted a few times. This chain uses TRBV28 with TRBJ2-1, with D tentatively TRBD2 (6 bases). The CDR3 covers 17 residues. Germline CDR1 reads MDHEN; CDR2 reads SYDVKM. The V end lost 3 bases, the J end lost 1 base, and 16 bases lay between the germline ends. The CDR3 reads CASSFRRGEASYNEQFF. CDR3 DNA: TGTGCCAGCAGTTTCCGCCGTGGGGAGGCGTCCTACAATGAGCAGTTCTTC.

This rearrangement joins TRBV7-8 to TRBJ2-1, with 7 nucleotides matching TRBD2. V shed 6 bases and J 5 bases; nucleotides not matched to a gene: 7. The CDR3 covers 14 residues. CDR1 and CDR2 (germline): SGHVS, FQNEAQ. CDR3 residues: CASRPRLAHNEQFF. The CDR3 DNA reads as TGTGCCAGCAGGCCTCGACTAGCCCACAATGAGCAGTTCTTC.

As to this clone: The sample contains more than one DNA sequence encoding this CDR3. The chain carries TRBV18 and TRBJ2-7, with 11 bases fitting TRBD1. The V and J ends lost 2 bases and 3 bases, in that order; junction bases with no gene match: 0. Germline-derived CDR1 and CDR2 are KGHSH and LQKENI. The CDR3 spans 14 residues. The CDR3 is CASSPGTGGYEQYF. The CDR3, as DNA: TGTGCCAGCTCACCAGGGACAGGGGGCTACGAGCAGTACTTC.

This chain uses TRBV4-2 with TRBJ2-1; D not certain. Germline V gene sequence: CDR1 LGHNA, CDR2 YNFKEQ. There are 13 residues in the CDR3. Trimming removed 0 bases at V and 10 bases at J, with 10 bases between. The CDR3 is CASSQDNRVEQFF. In nucleotides, the CDR3 is TGTGCCAGCAGCCAAGATAATCGAGTAGAGCAGTTCTTC.

V gene TRBV6-6 combines with J gene TRBJ2-5; D may be TRBD1 (6 bases). The length of the CDR3 is 14 residues. Trimming stripped 2 bases from V and 6 bases from J, with 13 bases between. The germline gives CDR1 MNHNY, CDR2 SVGAGI (reference sequence). CDR3 region: CASSYRTERQTQYF. The CDR3 coding sequence is TGTGCCAGCAGTTACAGGACAGAGAGGCAGACCCAGTACTTC.

The count of this clone is one. The chain links TRBV11-3 to TRBJ1-1, with D perhaps matching TRBD1 (5 bases). V was shortened by 4 bases and J by 4 bases, with 13 bases between the two germline ends. Germline V gene lookup returns CDR1 SGHNT and CDR2 YENEEA. The CDR3 contains 14 residues. The CDR3 DNA is TGTGCCAGCAGCTCGCCTCGCGGGGCCACTGAAGCTTTCTTT. It codes for CASSSPRGATEAFF.

This clone was detected only a few times. The rearrangement links TRBV7-2 to TRBJ2-1; D is ambiguous. Per the germline V gene, CDR1 is SGHTA and CDR2 is FQGNSA. The CDR3 spans 16 residues. Trimming removed 4 bases at V and 7 bases at J, with 20 bases between. CDR3 protein: CASSSTVMDPRNEQFF. The DNA for the CDR3 is TGTGCCAGCAGCTCGACCGTGATGGACCCCCGGAATGAGCAGTTCTTC.

J is TRBJ2-1 and V is TRBV27; 11 positions match TRBD1. The CDR3 is made up of 17 amino acids. Trimming removed 4 bases from V and 6 bases from J; junction bases left unmatched: 11. Per germline, CDR1 MNHEY and CDR2 SMNVEV (reference sequence). The CDR3 here is CASSSWTGGGFRNEQFF. Written as DNA, the CDR3 is TGTGCCAGCAGTTCCTGGACAGGGGGCGGATTTCGCAATGAGCAGTTCTTC.

Regarding this clone: Within the sample, other DNA sequences also encode this same CDR3. CDR3: CASSLVNQPQHF. CDR3 DNA: TGTGCCAGCAGTTTAGTTAATCAGCCCCAGCATTTT. The J gene is TRBJ1-5, the V gene TRBV28; D is ambiguous. The CDR3 has 12 amino acids. The V and J ends lost 2 bases and 4 bases respectively, with 3 bases between them. Germline V lookup: CDR1 MDHEN, CDR2 SYDVKM.

The chain is built from TRBV6-1 and TRBJ2-1; 8 nucleotides match TRBD2. Germline trimming cut 0 bases from V and 0 bases from J; bases unmatched to any gene: 7. The CDR3 runs to 18 residues. Germline CDR1 is MNHNS and CDR2 is SASEGT. The CDR3 DNA follows: TGTGCCAGCAGTGAAGCGCTTACTAGCGGTAGCTCCTACAATGAGCAGTTCTTC. Its translation is CASSEALTSGSSYNEQFF.

This chain connects TRBV2 to TRBJ2-1, with 10 positions matching TRBD1. CDR3 size: 15 residues. The germline CDR1 and CDR2 sequences are SNHLY and FYNNEI. V dropped 7 bases and J dropped 5; count of bases not matched to a gene: 8. CDR3 sequence reads: CASIRGTGDDNEQFF. In DNA form, the CDR3 reads TGTGCCAGCATACGGGGGACAGGGGACGACAATGAGCAGTTCTTC.

J is TRBJ2-5 and V is TRBV7-3; tentative D call: TRBD1 (6 bases). This CDR3 has 14 residues. V lost 1 base to trimming and J lost 5 bases, with 11 bases between them. Per germline, CDR1 SGHTA and CDR2 FQGTGA. CDR3 amino acids: CASSLNGGMETQYF. CDR3 coding DNA: TGTGCCAGCAGCTTAAATGGGGGCATGGAGACCCAGTACTTC.

The V and J genes are TRBV25-1 and TRBJ2-1, with D perhaps given as TRBD1 or TRBD2 (5 bases each). The germline V gene encodes CDR1 MGHDK and CDR2 SYGVNS. V lost 4 bases to trimming and J lost 6 bases, with 13 bases between them. The CDR3 extends over 14 amino acids. The CDR3 is CASSADREGNEQFF. CDR3 bases: TGTGCCAGCAGTGCCGACAGAGAGGGCAATGAGCAGTTCTTC.

This chain uses TRBV11-3 with TRBJ1-1; D is uncertain. Germline assignment: CDR1 SGHNT and CDR2 YENEEA. This CDR3 is 13 amino acids long. V was trimmed by 4 bases and J by 1 base, leaving 7 bases between them. In nucleotides, the CDR3 is TGTGCCAGCAGCTCTGAACCGAACACTGAAGCTTTCTTT. It translates to CASSSEPNTEAFF.

This rearrangement joins TRBV6-1 to TRBJ1-1, with no clear D. This CDR3 has 13 amino acids. V dropped 4 bases and J dropped 3 bases, with 9 bases sitting between them. From germline, CDR1 is MNHNS and CDR2 SASEGT. In nucleotides, the CDR3 is TGTGCCAGCAGTGTAGAGGAGGACACTGAAGCTTTCTTT. The encoded protein is CASSVEEDTEAFF.

This rearrangement joins TRBV5-1 to TRBJ2-1; maybe TRBD1 (5 bases). Germline V gene sequence: CDR1 SGHRS, CDR2 YFSETQ. The length of the CDR3 is 14 residues. V was shortened by 2 bases and J by 10 bases, with 16 bases between the two germline ends. The CDR3 reads CASSFEQVYDEQFF. The DNA of the CDR3 is TGCGCCAGCAGCTTTGAACAGGTTTACGACGAGCAGTTCTTC.

The V call is TRBV19, the J call TRBJ1-1; possible D gene TRBD1, 6 bases. Looked up from germline, CDR1 is LNHDA and CDR2 is SQIVND (reference sequence). Deletions cut 6 bases from V and 5 bases from J, with 19 bases between. The CDR3 contains 15 residues. The CDR3 protein is CASRDPGHPRTEAFF. DNA of the CDR3: TGTGCCAGTAGGGACCCGGGACACCCGAGAACTGAAGCTTTCTTT.

The chain couples TRBV27 to TRBJ2-5; weak D call: TRBD1 (5 bases). This CDR3 spans 13 amino acids. CDR1 is MNHEY, CDR2 SMNVEV, per germline (reference sequence). The V end was cut by 2 bases, the J end by 3 bases, with 7 bases between. In nucleotides, the CDR3 is TGTGCCAGCAGTTTAGCCAGGGAAGAGACCCAGTACTTC. It yields the protein CASSLAREETQYF.

This clone turned up a few times. The chain combines TRBV6-1 with TRBJ2-3; D is uncertain. The V and J ends lost 7 bases and 0 bases respectively, with 8 bases between them. This CDR3 is 13 amino acids long. Per the germline V gene, CDR1 is MNHNS and CDR2 is SASEGT. CDR3 sequence (DNA): TGTGCCAGCAATTCTCCCAGCACAGATACGCAGTATTTT. Its protein product is CASNSPSTDTQYF.

The chain links TRBV4-1 to TRBJ1-3; D is unresolved. This CDR3 is 14 amino acids long. The V and J ends lost 3 bases and 3 bases respectively, with 9 bases between them. CDR1 and CDR2 from the germline V gene are MGHRA and YSYEKL. CDR3: CASSQGRIGNTIYF. CDR3 bases: TGCGCCAGCAGCCAGGGCCGGATTGGAAACACCATATATTTT.